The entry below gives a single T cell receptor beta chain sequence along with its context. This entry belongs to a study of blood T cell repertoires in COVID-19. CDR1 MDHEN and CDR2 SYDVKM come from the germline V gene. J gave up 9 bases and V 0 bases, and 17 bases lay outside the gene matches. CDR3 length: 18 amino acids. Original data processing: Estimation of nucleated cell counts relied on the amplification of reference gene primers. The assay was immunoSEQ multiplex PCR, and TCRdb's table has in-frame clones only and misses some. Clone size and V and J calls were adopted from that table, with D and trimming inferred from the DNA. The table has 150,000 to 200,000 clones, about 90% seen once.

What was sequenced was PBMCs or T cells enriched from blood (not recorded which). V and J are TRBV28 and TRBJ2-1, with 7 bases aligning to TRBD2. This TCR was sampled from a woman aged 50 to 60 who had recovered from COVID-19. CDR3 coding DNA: TGTGCCAGCAGTTTATGGACGGCCTCAGGTGCGGGAGATGGTGAGCAGTTCTTC. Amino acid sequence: CASSLWTASGAGDGEQFF. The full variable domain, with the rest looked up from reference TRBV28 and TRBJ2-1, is DVKVTQSSRYLVKRTGEKVFLECVQDMDHENMFWYRQDPGLGLRLIYFSYDVKMKEKGDIPEGYSVSREKKERFSLILESASTNQTSMYLCASSLWTASGAGDGEQFFGPGTRLTVL.